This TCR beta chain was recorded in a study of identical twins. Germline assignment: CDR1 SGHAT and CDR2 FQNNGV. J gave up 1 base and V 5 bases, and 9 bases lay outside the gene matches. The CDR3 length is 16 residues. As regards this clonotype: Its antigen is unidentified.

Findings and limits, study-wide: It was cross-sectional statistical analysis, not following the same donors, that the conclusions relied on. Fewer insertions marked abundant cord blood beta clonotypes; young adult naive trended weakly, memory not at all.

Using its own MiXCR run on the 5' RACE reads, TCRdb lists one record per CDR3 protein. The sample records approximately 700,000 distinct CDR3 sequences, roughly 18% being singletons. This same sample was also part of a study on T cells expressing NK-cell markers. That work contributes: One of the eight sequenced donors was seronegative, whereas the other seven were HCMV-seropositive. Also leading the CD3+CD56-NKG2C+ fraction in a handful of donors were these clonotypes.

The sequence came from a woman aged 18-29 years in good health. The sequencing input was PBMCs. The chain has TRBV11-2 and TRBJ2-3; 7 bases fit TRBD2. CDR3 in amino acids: CASSPSRGGRTDTQYF. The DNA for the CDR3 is TGTGCCAGCAGCCCCAGCCGCGGGGGACGCACAGATACGCAGTATTTT.